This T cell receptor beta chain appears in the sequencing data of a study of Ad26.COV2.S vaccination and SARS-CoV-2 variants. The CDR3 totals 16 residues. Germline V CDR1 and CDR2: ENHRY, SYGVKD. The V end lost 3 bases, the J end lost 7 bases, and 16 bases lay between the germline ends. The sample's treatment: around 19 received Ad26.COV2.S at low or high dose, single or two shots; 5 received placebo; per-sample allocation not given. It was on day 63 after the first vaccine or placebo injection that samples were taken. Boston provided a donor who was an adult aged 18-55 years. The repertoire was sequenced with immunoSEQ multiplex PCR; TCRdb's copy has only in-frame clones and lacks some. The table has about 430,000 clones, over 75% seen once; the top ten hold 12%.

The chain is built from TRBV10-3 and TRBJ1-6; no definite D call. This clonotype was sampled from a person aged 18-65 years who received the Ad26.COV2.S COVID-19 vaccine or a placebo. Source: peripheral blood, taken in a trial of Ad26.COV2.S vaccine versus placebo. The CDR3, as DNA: TGTGCCATCAGTGAAATTGCAGGAGGATACAATTCACCCCTCCACTTT. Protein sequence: CAISEIAGGYNSPLHF.